This entry concerns a single T cell receptor beta chain. Antigen: not known. At one of its ends the junction is not consistent with the germline gene, which may arise from a read error. CDR3 size: 17 residues. The germline V gene encodes CDR1 SGHRS and CDR2 YFSETQ. The source of the sample is a study of regulatory T cells in long-lasting Graves disease. Study-level information: Antithyroid drugs had been taken by newly diagnosed Graves' patients for under 3 months. General study points: Small sample size may have lowered accuracy.

To make TCR beta libraries, researchers used iRepertoire HTBI primers and Arm-PCR of CDR3 regions. TCRdb processed the multiplex PCR reads anew with MiXCR; each CDR3 protein has one entry. The sample has 530,000 or so distinct CDR3 sequences, around 15% seen once. Time point given: newly diagnosed GD, antithyroid drugs for less than 3 months. Isolated PBMC RNA provided the starting material for the TCR library. Collection of peripheral blood (nine milliliters) was done using EDTA tubes. The data were also submitted as part of a second study, on T cells in Graves' hyperthyroidism and ophthalmopathy.

The chain links TRBV5-1 to TRBJ1-2, with a possible D match to TRBD1 (5 bases). The receptor comes from a man between 18 and 29 years old with Graves disease. The sequenced sample was peripheral blood mononuclear cells (PBMCs), obtained at new diagnosis, from a patient treated with antithyroid drugs. The CDR3 coding sequence is TGTGCCAGCAGCCCAGGACGTCCTCGGGGCTTAAACTATGGCTACACCTTC. Amino acids: CASSPGRPRGLNYGYTF.